This T cell receptor beta chain was sequenced for a study of OX40 agonist ivuxolimab in advanced cancers. The wider study: Therapy given before enrollment (anti-PD-1, anti-PD-L1 or anti-CTLA-4) was allowed, and over 35% had some.

Germline V gene lookup returns CDR1 MNHGY and CDR2 SAAAGT. V was pared by 11 bases and J by 2 bases, with 12 bases between. The CDR3 is 13 amino acids. Sequenced by immunoSEQ multiplex PCR; TCRdb stores in-frame clones only, minus some. The sample has just under 95,000 clones; roughly 91% are singletons. The J gene is TRBJ1-4, the V gene TRBV6-8; TRBD1 is a possible D gene (5 bases). The sequence was collected from an adult with an advanced solid tumor such as melanoma, head and neck, liver or kidney cancer. The specimen comprised CD4+ or CD8+ T cells sorted from blood, sampled in a trial of the OX40 agonist ivuxolimab. The CDR3 sequence is CAATGPTNEKLFF. Here the CDR3 DNA reads TGTGCCGCGACGGGACCGACTAATGAAAAACTGTTTTTT.